Presented here are 29 T cell receptor beta chains from one specimen sequenced in a study of CD8+CD57+ T cells in acquired aplastic anemia. The patients chosen for sequencing had shown expansion of CD8+CD57+ cells (detected by flow cytometry). The use of genomic DNA as template underpinned the TCR beta VDJ and CDR3 profiling. One entry per CDR3 protein results from TCRdb running MiXCR on the reads. The sample contains 160,000 or so distinct CDR3 sequences, roughly 50% of which appear only once. The sample comprised sorted CD4+, CD8+, or CD8+CD57+ T cells (not recorded which) from PBMCs. The origin of the receptors is a human donor with aplastic anemia.

The rearrangement uses TRBV10-3 and TRBJ1-3, with a possible D match to TRBD1 (6 bases). Germline lookup yields CDR1 ENHRY and CDR2 SYGVKD. The CDR3 totals 17 residues. V was clipped by 3 bases and J by 0 bases, with 15 bases between them. CDR3 protein: CAISEEGGDTSGNTIYF. CDR3 nucleotides: TGTGCCATCAGTGAAGAAGGGGGAGACACCTCTGGAAACACCATATATTTT.

There are a few counts of this clonotype. Possible read error: a much larger clone is one base away. The chain has TRBV20-1 and TRBJ1-4; 8 nucleotides match TRBD1. The CDR3 sequence is 15 residues long. Looked up from germline, CDR1 is DFQATT and CDR2 is SNEGSKA (reference sequence). DNA for the CDR3: TGCGGTGCTACTCAGGGGGCTACGGCTAATGAAAAACTGTTTTTT. This translates into CGATQGATANEKLFF.

The table lists this clonotype with many counts. The chain joins TRBV6-2 or TRBV6-3 to TRBJ2-1; TRBD2 aligns across 8 bases. CDR1 and CDR2 (germline): MNHEY, SVGEGT. The CDR3 has 15 amino acids. V lost 0 bases, J lost 8 bases, and 6 bases stayed unmatched. The CDR3 sequence: CASSYSQRGIDEQFF. The CDR3 DNA reads TGTGCCAGCAGTTACTCGCAGCGGGGGATCGATGAGCAGTTCTTC.

Many counts were recorded for this clonotype. The CDR3 sequence is CSARDLTGGPYEQYV. The CDR3 nucleotides read TGCAGTGCTAGAGATCTGACGGGAGGGCCCTACGAGCAGTACGTC. V is TRBV20-1 and J is TRBJ2-7; 8 positions match TRBD2. CDR1 is DFQATT and CDR2 is SNEGSKA in the germline V gene (reference sequence). The CDR3 sequence is 15 residues long. After removal of 0 bases from V and 2 bases from J, the junction contained 6 bases not matched to a gene.

The CDR3 DNA is TGTGCCAGCAGTTATGGGACGACCTACGAGCAGTACTTC. Translated, it gives CASSYGTTYEQYF. The genes are TRBV6-5 and TRBJ2-7; D could derive from TRBD1 or TRBD2 (5 bases each). The CDR3 sequence is 13 residues long. V was trimmed by 3 bases and J by 2 bases, leaving 8 bases between them. The V gene's germline CDR1 is MNHEY and CDR2 SVGAGI.

In its sample, this clonotype was seen many times. V is TRBV7-9 and J is TRBJ2-6; 9 bases map to TRBD1. Germline V gene data show CDR1 as SEHNR and CDR2 as FQNEAQ (reference sequence). With 1 base clipped from V and 1 base from J, the junction kept 8 bases outside the gene matches. CDR3 size: 19 residues. CDR3 DNA sequence: TGTGCCAGCAGCTTAGTAGGTGGGACAGGGCAGTCTGGGGCCAACGTCCTGACTTTC. This sequence encodes CASSLVGGTGQSGANVLTF.

Details on this clonotype: With a much larger clone just one base away, this may be a read error. The gene calls are TRBV7-6 and TRBJ1-1; 7 nucleotides agree with TRBD1. Germline V gene sequence: CDR1 SGHVS, CDR2 FNYEAQ. There are 15 residues in the CDR3. The CDR3 region is CAGSQETGRFTEAFF. CDR3 sequence (DNA): TGTGCCGGCAGCCAGGAGACAGGGAGGTTCACTGAAGCTTTCTTT. The variable domain in full, with the rest retrieved from reference TRBV7-6 and TRBJ1-1, is GAGVSQSPRYKVTKRGQDVALRCDPISGHVSLYWYRQALGQGPEFLTYFNYEAQQDKSGLPNDRFSAERPEGSISTLTIQRTEQRDSAMYRCAGSQETGRFTEAFFGQGTRLTVV.

This sequence joins TRBV5-4 and TRBJ2-2; 10 positions match TRBD2. Germline V lookup: CDR1 SGHNT, CDR2 YYREEE (reference sequence). The V and J ends lost 4 bases and 6 bases, in that order; junction bases with no gene match: 12. The CDR3 loop spans 17 amino acids. The CDR3 nucleotides read TGTGCCAGCAGCCTGGGGCCGACTAGCGGGTTTGCCGGGGAGCTGTTTTTT. The encoded protein is CASSLGPTSGFAGELFF. Variable domain in full (rest from reference TRBV5-4 and TRBJ2-2): ETGVTQSPTHLIKTRGQQVTLRCSSQSGHNTVSWYQQALGQGPQFIFQYYREEENGRGNFPPRFSGLQFPNYSSELNVNALELDDSALYLCASSLGPTSGFAGELFFGEGSRLTVL.

The genes are TRBV10-3 and TRBJ1-2, with D uncertain. Germline CDR1 is ENHRY and CDR2 is SYGVKD. The ends were cut back, 2 bases at V and 7 bases at J, with 5 bases in the middle. CDR3 length: 11 residues. In nucleotides, the CDR3 is TGTGCCATCAGTGAGCTCGGTGGCTACACCTTC. Translation: CAISELGGYTF.

CDR3 DNA: TGCGCCAGCAGAACCGGACAGGGTACCGAGCAGTACTTC. Its translation: CASRTGQGTEQYF. V and J are TRBV5-1 and TRBJ2-7, with 8 nucleotides matching TRBD1. CDR1 is SGHRS, CDR2 YFSETQ, per germline. J lost 6 bases, V lost 5 bases, and 7 bases had no gene match. There are 13 residues in the CDR3.

This chain links TRBV5-5 with TRBJ1-2; tentative D call: TRBD1 (6 bases). V lost 7 bases and J 7 bases, leaving 14 bases between the germline ends. Per germline, CDR1 SGHKS and CDR2 YYEKEE (reference sequence). The CDR3 has 12 residues. The CDR3 DNA is TGTGCCAGCCTCACAGGGCCTGGTGGCTACACCTTC. Amino acid sequence: CASLTGPGGYTF.

This clonotype rates as medium-sized (0.01 to 0.1%). The chain carries TRBV10-3 and TRBJ2-2; the D gene is possibly TRBD1 (6 bases). V was pared by 9 bases and J by 2 bases, with 13 bases between. This CDR3 region has 14 residues. Germline-derived CDR1 and CDR2 are ENHRY and SYGVKD. The CDR3 sequence is CAIAGQRNTGELFF. The CDR3, as DNA: TGTGCCATTGCAGGACAGCGTAACACCGGGGAGCTGTTTTTT.

This clonotype was recorded many times. V usage is TRBV6-5 and J usage is TRBJ2-1; the D gene could be TRBD1 or TRBD2 (6 bases each). Germline assignment: CDR1 MNHEY and CDR2 SVGAGI. The CDR3 extends over 16 amino acids. Trimming removed 0 bases from V and 2 bases from J, with 11 bases in between. The chain's CDR3 is CASSYSVGGAYNEQFF. The CDR3 DNA reads as TGTGCCAGCAGTTACTCAGTCGGGGGCGCCTACAATGAGCAGTTCTTC.

This clonotype was seen a single time. The gene calls are TRBV4-3 and TRBJ2-3, with D perhaps TRBD2 (7 bases). The V and J ends lost 3 bases and 5 bases respectively, with 12 bases between them. Per germline, CDR1 LGHNA and CDR2 YSLEER. This CDR3 contains 14 residues. Here the CDR3 DNA reads TGCGCCAGCAGCCAGGGGGGGGCGGGAGATACGCAGTATTTT. Translation: CASSQGGAGDTQYF.

This clonotype appeared a single time. The gene calls are TRBV29-1 and TRBJ1-2, with D hard to call. The ends were cut back, 2 bases at V and 4 bases at J, with 20 bases in the middle. Germline V gives CDR1 SQVTM, CDR2 ANQGSEA. The CDR3 loop spans 16 amino acids. The CDR3 region is CSVETSSATSSYGYTF. CDR3 bases: TGCAGCGTTGAAACGAGCTCCGCCACATCTTCCTATGGCTACACCTTC.

V gene TRBV19 combines with J gene TRBJ1-5; perhaps TRBD1 as D (5 bases). Deletions cut 1 base from V and 5 bases from J, with 12 bases between. The CDR3 covers 15 residues. Germline loops: CDR1 LNHDA, CDR2 SQIVND (reference sequence). Here the CDR3 DNA reads TGTGCCAGTAGTATAGTGGGGGGATCGGATCAGCCCCAGCATTTT. Its translation: CASSIVGGSDQPQHF. The complete variable domain, with remaining parts taken from reference TRBV19 and TRBJ1-5, reads DGGITQSPKYLFRKEGQNVTLSCEQNLNHDAMYWYRQDPGQGLRLIYYSQIVNDFQKGDIAEGYSVSREKKESFPLTVTSAQKNPTAFYLCASSIVGGSDQPQHFGDGTRLSIL.

The sample holds a few counts of this clonotype. V is TRBV2 and J is TRBJ1-6; TRBD1 might be the D (6 bases). Trimming stripped 7 bases from V and 0 bases from J, with 10 bases between. From germline, CDR1 is SNHLY and CDR2 FYNNEI. The CDR3 extends over 15 amino acids. CDR3 protein: CASNTGSSYNSPLHF. The CDR3, as DNA: TGTGCCAGCAATACAGGGAGCTCCTATAATTCACCCCTCCACTTT.

CDR3 loop: CASSRTGEKLFF. The CDR3 DNA reads TGTGCCAGCAGCCGGACGGGCGAAAAACTGTTTTTT. This rearrangement joins TRBV2 to TRBJ1-4; no clear D. The CDR3 length is 12 residues. Germline loops: CDR1 SNHLY, CDR2 FYNNEI. Trimming took off 6 bases at V and 8 bases at J, with 10 bases between the two ends.

This clonotype was seen a few times. This may be a read error, as it is one base from a much larger clone. The chain couples TRBV10-3 to TRBJ2-5; possible D gene TRBD2, 6 bases. This CDR3 is built from 15 residues. Germline-derived CDR1 and CDR2 are ENHRY and SYGVKD. Between the trimmed V and J ends, which lost 5 bases and 4 bases, there was a span of 17 bases. CDR3 DNA: TGTGCCATCAGTTACTCCGGGGGTTTAGGAGAGACCCAGTACTTC. Its protein is CAISYSGGLGETQYF.

The chain couples TRBV11-1 to TRBJ2-7, with 11 nucleotides matching TRBD1. The CDR3 loop spans 16 amino acids. Germline CDR1 reads SGHAT; CDR2 reads FQDESV (reference sequence). J was trimmed by 7 bases and V by 3 bases; bases with no gene match: 11. The CDR3 loop reads CASSLPRTGGYNEQYV. CDR3 bases: TGTGCCAGCAGCTTGCCTAGGACAGGGGGCTACAATGAGCAGTACGTC.

The chain employs TRBV10-2 and TRBJ2-7; D gene ambiguous. CDR3 length equals 11 residues. V gave up 7 bases and J gave up 0 bases, with 4 bases separating them. Germline loops: CDR1 WSHSY, CDR2 SAAADI. The CDR3 loop reads CASTSSYEQYF. CDR3 nucleotide sequence: TGCGCCAGCACGAGCTCCTACGAGCAGTACTTC.

Ten or more counts support this clonotype. The chain uses TRBV20-1 and TRBJ1-2; TRBD1 matches at 11 bases. Germline CDR1 and CDR2: DFQATT and SNEGSKA (reference sequence). Losses at the gene ends were 0 bases for V and 7 bases for J; bases not matched to a gene: 7. The CDR3 has 15 residues. CDR3 in DNA: TGCAGTGCTAGAGACGCGGGACAGGGGGGTTTTGGCTACACCTTC. Amino acid sequence: CSARDAGQGGFGYTF.

Worth noting for this clonotype: A read error may be the cause here, since a much bigger clone is one base away. DNA for the CDR3: TGCGCCAGCAGCCGAGGAGAGGGGGCAGAAGAAAAACTGTTTTTT. Protein product: CASSRGEGAEEKLFF. V and J are TRBV4-1 and TRBJ1-4; 7 bases map to TRBD1. This CDR3 contains 15 residues. Germline loops: CDR1 MGHRA, CDR2 YSYEKL. The V gene end was trimmed by 4 bases and the J gene end by 8 bases; junction bases not matched to a gene: 10.

As regards this clonotype: A clone one base away is much larger, so this may be a read error. CDR3 amino acids: CASSQVSGVSETQYF. The CDR3 DNA reads as TGTGCCAGCAGCCAAGTTTCAGGGGTTTCTGAGACCCAGTACTTC. The chain has TRBV25-1 and TRBJ2-5; D possibly corresponds to TRBD1 (6 bases). V lost 6 bases, J lost 5 bases, and 19 bases lay in between. The CDR3 runs to 15 residues. Germline CDR1 reads MGHDK; CDR2 reads SYGVNS.

A note on this clonotype: The conserved phenylalanine or tryptophan normally closing the CDR3 is absent here, so this likely arose from a read error. The V call is TRBV9, the J call TRBJ1-4; the D gene is possibly TRBD1 (6 bases). Germline CDR1 reads SGDLS; CDR2 reads YYNGEE. V was trimmed by 7 bases and J by 7 bases, leaving 20 bases between them. This CDR3 region has 15 residues. This CDR3 is CASSRSGGASEKLFL. The CDR3, as DNA: TGTGCCAGCTCACGCTCGGGGGGGGCCAGTGAAAAACTGTTTTTA.

This clonotype was detected ten times or more. The rearrangement links TRBV3-1 to TRBJ2-2; D gene ambiguous. Germline V lookup: CDR1 LGHDT, CDR2 YNNKEL (reference sequence). Trimming shortened V by 5 bases and J by 7 bases, and 5 bases separated the two germline ends. The CDR3 spans 11 residues. This CDR3 reads CASSIRGELFF. In DNA, the CDR3 is TGTGCCAGCAGCATCCGCGGGGAGCTGTTTTTT.

For the CDR3, the DNA is TGCAGTGCTTGGGACGGAGGAGCTAACTATGGCTACACCTTC. This encodes CSAWDGGANYGYTF. The J gene is TRBJ1-2, the V gene TRBV20-1, with D perhaps TRBD1 (5 bases). Germline lookup yields CDR1 DFQATT and CDR2 SNEGSKA (reference sequence). V gave up 5 bases and J gave up 0 bases, with 13 bases separating them. The length of the CDR3 is 14 residues.

This sequence joins TRBV10-3 and TRBJ2-3; D gene uncertain. V gave up 5 bases and J gave up 1 base, with 7 bases separating them. CDR1 is ENHRY and CDR2 is SYGVKD in the germline V gene. This CDR3 is 13 amino acids long. Here the CDR3 reads CAISYQGTDTQYF. The CDR3 DNA reads as TGTGCCATCAGTTATCAGGGCACAGATACGCAGTATTTT.

This clonotype was observed at least ten times. The gene calls are TRBV7-6 and TRBJ2-5, with TRBD2 matching over 11 bases. J lost 5 bases, V lost 5 bases, and 7 bases had no gene match. This CDR3 contains 15 residues. Germline CDR1 is SGHVS and CDR2 is FNYEAQ. DNA of the CDR3: TGTGCCAGCAGCGTTAGCGGGGGGGGTCCGGAGACCCAGTACTTC. It translates to CASSVSGGGPETQYF.